This TCR beta chain was recorded in a study of cytomegalovirus exposure and HLA in healthy donors. PCR used 60 Vbeta primers and 13 Jbeta primers. Method: immunoSEQ multiplex PCR; TCRdb's copy keeps in-frame clones and lacks some. The table shows around 170,000 clones, with over 75% occurring only once. CDR1 and CDR2 (germline): WSHSY, SAAADI. Trimming removed 5 bases from V and 3 bases from J; junction bases left unmatched: 7. The length of the CDR3 is 15 residues. The genes are TRBV10-2 and TRBJ2-3; 8 bases are a match to TRBD2. Sequencing input: PBMCs. The TCR comes from a man aged 50 or older in good health and CMV-seropositive. The DNA for the CDR3 is TGCGCCAGCAGTCTCAGCGGGAGCAGTACAGATACGCAGTATTTT. Protein sequence: CASSLSGSSTDTQYF.